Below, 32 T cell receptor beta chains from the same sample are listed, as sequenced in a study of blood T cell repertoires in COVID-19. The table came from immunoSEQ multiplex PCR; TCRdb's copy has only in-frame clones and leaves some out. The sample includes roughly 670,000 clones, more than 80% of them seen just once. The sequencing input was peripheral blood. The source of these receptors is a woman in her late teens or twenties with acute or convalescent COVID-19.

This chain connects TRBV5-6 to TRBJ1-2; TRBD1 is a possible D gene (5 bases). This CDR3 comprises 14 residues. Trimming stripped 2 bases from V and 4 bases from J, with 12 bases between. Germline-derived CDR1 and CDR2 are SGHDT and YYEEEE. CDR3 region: CASSFLSGFYGYTF. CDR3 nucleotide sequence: TGTGCCAGCAGCTTTTTGTCAGGGTTCTATGGCTACACCTTC. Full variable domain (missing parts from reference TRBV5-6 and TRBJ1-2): DAGVTQSPTHLIKTRGQQVTLRCSPKSGHDTVSWYQQALGQGPQFIFQYYEEEERQRGNFPDRFSGHQFPNYSSELNVNALLLGDSALYLCASSFLSGFYGYTFGSGTRLTVV.

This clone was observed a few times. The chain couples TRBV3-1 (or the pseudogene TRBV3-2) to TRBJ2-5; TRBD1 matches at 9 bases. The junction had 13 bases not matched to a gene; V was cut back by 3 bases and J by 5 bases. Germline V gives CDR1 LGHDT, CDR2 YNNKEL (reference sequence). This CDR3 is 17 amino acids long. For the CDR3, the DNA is TGTGCCAGCAGCCAGTCGTTGGATACAGGGGGCTCGGAGACCCAGTACTTC. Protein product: CASSQSLDTGGSETQYF.

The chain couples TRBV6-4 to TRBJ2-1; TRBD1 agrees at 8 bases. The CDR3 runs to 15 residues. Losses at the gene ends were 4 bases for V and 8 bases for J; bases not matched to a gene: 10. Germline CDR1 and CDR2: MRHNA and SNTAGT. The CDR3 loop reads CASSGTTGAGDEQFF. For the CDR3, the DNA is TGTGCCAGCAGTGGAACGACAGGGGCCGGGGATGAGCAGTTCTTC.

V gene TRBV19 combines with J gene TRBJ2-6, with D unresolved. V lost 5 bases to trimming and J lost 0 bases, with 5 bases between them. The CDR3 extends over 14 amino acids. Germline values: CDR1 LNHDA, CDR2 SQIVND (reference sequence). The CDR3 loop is CASSQLSGANVLTF. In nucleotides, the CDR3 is TGTGCCAGTAGTCAACTCTCTGGGGCCAACGTCCTGACTTTC.

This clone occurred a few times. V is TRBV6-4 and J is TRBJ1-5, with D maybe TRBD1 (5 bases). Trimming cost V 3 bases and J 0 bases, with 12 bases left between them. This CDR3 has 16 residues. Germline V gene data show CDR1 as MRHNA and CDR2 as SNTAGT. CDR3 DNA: TGTGCCAGCAGTGATCCCGACGGACATAGCAATCAGCCCCAGCATTTT. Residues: CASSDPDGHSNQPQHF.

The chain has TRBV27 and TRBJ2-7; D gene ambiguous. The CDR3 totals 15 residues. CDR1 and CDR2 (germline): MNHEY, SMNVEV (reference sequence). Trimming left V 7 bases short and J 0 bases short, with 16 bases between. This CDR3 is CASNLRGRNSYEQYF. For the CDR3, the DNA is TGTGCCAGCAATCTAAGAGGCAGAAACTCCTACGAGCAGTACTTC.

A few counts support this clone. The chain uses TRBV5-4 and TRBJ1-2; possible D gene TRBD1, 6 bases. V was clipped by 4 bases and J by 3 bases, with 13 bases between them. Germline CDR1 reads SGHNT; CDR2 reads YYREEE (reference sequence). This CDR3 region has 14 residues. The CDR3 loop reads CASSRKYRDYGYTF. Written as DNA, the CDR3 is TGTGCCAGCAGCCGTAAATACAGGGACTATGGCTACACCTTC. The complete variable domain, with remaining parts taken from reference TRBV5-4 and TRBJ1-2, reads ETGVTQSPTHLIKTRGQQVTLRCSSQSGHNTVSWYQQALGQGPQFIFQYYREEENGRGNFPPRFSGLQFPNYSSELNVNALELDDSALYLCASSRKYRDYGYTFGSGTRLTVV.

For the CDR3, the DNA is TGTGCCAGTAGTCTCTGGACAGGGGGCGGCAATCAGCCCCAGCATTTT. Its translation: CASSLWTGGGNQPQHF. The chain couples TRBV19 to TRBJ1-5; the match to TRBD1 covers 11 bases. V trimming: 5 bases; J trimming: 2 bases; junction bases outside the gene matches: 5. The germline V gene has CDR1 LNHDA and CDR2 SQIVND (reference sequence). This CDR3 is built from 16 residues.

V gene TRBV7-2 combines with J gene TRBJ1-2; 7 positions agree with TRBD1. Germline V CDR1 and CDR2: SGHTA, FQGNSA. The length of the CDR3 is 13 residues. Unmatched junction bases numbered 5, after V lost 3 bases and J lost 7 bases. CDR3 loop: CASSLDRTSGYTF. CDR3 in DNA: TGTGCCAGCAGCTTGGACAGGACCTCTGGCTACACCTTC.

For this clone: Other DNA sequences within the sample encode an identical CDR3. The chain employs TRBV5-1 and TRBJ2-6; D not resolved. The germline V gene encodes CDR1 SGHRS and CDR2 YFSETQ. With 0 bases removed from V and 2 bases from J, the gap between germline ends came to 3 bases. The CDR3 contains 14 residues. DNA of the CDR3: TGCGCCAGCAGCTTGGGCGCTGGGGCCAACGTCCTGACTTTC. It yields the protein CASSLGAGANVLTF.

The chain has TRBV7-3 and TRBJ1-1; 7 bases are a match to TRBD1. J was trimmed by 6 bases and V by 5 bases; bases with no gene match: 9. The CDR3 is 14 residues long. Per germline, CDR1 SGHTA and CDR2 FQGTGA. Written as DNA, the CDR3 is TGTGCCAGCAGCCAAGAACAGGGGAGTGCTGAAGCTTTCTTT. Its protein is CASSQEQGSAEAFF.

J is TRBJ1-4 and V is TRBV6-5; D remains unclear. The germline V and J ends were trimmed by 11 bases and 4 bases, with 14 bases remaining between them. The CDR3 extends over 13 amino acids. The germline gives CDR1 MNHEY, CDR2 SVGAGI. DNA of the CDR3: TGTGCCCACGCGGAGAGGAATAATGAAAAACTGTTTTTT. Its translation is CAHAERNNEKLFF.

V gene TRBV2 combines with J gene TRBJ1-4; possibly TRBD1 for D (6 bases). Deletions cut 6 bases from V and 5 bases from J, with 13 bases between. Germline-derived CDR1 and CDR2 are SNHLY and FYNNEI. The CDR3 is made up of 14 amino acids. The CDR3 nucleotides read TGTGCCAGCAGACCGGGACAACTGAATGAAAAACTGTTTTTT. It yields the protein CASRPGQLNEKLFF.

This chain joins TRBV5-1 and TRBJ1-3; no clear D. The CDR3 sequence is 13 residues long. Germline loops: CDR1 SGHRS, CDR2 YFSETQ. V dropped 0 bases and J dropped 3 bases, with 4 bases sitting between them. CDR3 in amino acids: CASSLVVGNTIYF. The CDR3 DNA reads TGCGCCAGCAGCTTGGTAGTTGGAAACACCATATATTTT. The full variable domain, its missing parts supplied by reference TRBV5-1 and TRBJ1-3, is KAGVTQTPRYLIKTRGQQVTLSCSPISGHRSVSWYQQTPGQGLQFLFEYFSETQRNKGNFPGRFSGRQFSNSRSEMNVSTLELGDSALYLCASSLVVGNTIYFGEGSWLTVV.

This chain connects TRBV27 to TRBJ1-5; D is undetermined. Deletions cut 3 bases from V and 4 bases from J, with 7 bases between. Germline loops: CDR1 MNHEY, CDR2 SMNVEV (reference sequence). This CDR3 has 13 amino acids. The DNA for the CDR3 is TGTGCCAGCAGTTTCCGGAGAAATCAGCCCCAGCATTTT. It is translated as CASSFRRNQPQHF.

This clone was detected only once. CDR3 nucleotides: TGCGCCAGCAGCCAAGATCCTCCAACGGTCATATTTGATGGCTACACCTTC. Translated, it gives CASSQDPPTVIFDGYTF. The chain is built from TRBV4-1 and TRBJ1-2; D not certain. Trimming removed 0 bases at V and 6 bases at J, with 20 bases between. This CDR3 region has 17 residues. Germline lookup yields CDR1 MGHRA and CDR2 YSYEKL.

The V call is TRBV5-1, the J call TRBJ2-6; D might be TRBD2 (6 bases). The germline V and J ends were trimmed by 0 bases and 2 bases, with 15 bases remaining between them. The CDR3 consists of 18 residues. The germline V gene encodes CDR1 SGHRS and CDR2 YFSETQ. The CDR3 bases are TGCGCCAGCAGCTTGGAAGGGTGGGGGGTCCCTGGGGCCAACGTCCTGACTTTC. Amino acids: CASSLEGWGVPGANVLTF.

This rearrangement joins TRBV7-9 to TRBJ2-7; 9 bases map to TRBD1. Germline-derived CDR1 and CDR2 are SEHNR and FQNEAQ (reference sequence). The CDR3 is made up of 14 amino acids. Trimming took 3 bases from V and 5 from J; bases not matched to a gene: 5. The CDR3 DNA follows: TGTGCCAGCAGCTTCCGGACAGGGGTGAACGAGCAGTACTTC. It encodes CASSFRTGVNEQYF.

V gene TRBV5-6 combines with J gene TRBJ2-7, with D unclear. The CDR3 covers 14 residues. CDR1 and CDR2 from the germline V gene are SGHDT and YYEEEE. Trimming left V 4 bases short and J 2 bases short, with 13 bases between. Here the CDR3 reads CASSPRSPPYEQYF. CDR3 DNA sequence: TGTGCCAGCAGCCCGAGGTCCCCGCCCTACGAGCAGTACTTC. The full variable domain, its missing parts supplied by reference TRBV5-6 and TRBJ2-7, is DAGVTQSPTHLIKTRGQQVTLRCSPKSGHDTVSWYQQALGQGPQFIFQYYEEEERQRGNFPDRFSGHQFPNYSSELNVNALLLGDSALYLCASSPRSPPYEQYFGPGTRLTVT.

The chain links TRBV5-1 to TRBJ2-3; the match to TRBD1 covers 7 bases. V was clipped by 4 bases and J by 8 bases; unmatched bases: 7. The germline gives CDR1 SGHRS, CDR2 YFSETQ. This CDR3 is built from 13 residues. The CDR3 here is CASSTTGWGTQYF. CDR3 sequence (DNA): TGCGCCAGCAGCACGACAGGGTGGGGTACGCAGTATTTT.

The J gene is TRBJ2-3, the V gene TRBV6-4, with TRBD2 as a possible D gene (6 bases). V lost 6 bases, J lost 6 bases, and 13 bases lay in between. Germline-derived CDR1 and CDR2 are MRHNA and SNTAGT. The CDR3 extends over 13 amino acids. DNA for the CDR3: TGTGCCAGCAGGCGGGGTCAAGGGGATACGCAGTATTTT. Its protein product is CASRRGQGDTQYF.

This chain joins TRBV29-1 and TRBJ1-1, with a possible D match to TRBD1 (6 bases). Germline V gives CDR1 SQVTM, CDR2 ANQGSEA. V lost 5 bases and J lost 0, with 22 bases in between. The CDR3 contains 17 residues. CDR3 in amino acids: CSVSGSGGLSLNTEAFF. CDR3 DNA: TGCAGCGTTTCTGGTTCGGGGGGGCTATCCCTGAACACTGAAGCTTTCTTT.

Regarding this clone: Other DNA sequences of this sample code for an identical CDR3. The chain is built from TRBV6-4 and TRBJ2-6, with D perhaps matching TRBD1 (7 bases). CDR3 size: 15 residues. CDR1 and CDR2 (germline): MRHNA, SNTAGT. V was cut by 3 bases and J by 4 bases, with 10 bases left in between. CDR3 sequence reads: CASSEEGAGANVLTF. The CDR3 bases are TGTGCCAGCAGTGAGGAGGGGGCGGGGGCCAACGTCCTGACTTTC.

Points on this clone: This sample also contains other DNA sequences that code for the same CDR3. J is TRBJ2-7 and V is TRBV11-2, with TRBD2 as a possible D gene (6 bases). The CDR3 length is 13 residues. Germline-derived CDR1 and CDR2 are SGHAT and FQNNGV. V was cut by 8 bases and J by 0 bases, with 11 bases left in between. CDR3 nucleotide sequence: TGTGCCAGCTCTCTCGGGAGCTCCTACGAGCAGTACTTC. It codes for CASSLGSSYEQYF.

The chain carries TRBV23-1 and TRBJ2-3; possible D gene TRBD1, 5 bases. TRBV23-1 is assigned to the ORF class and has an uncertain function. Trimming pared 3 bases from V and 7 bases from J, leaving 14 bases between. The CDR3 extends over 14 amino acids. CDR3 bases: TGCGCCAGCAGTCACCCTCTTGGACAAAATACGCAGTATTTT. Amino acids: CASSHPLGQNTQYF.

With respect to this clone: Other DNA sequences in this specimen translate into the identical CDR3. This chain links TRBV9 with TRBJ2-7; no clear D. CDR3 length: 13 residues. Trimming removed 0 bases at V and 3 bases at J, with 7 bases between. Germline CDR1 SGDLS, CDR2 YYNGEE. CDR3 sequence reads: CASSVGAGYEQYF. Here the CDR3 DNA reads TGTGCCAGCAGCGTAGGGGCAGGCTACGAGCAGTACTTC.

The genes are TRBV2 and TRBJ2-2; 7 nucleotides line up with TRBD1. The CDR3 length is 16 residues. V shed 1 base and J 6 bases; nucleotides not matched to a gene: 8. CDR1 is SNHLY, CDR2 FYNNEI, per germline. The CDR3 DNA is TGTGCCAGCAGTGAAGAGGGCAGGGGGTTGGCCGGGGAGCTGTTTTTT. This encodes CASSEEGRGLAGELFF. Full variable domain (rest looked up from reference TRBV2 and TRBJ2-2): EPEVTQTPSHQVTQMGQEVILRCVPISNHLYFYWYRQILGQKVEFLVSFYNNEISEKSEIFDDQFSVERPDGSNFTLKIRSTKLEDSAMYFCASSEEGRGLAGELFFGEGSRLTVL.

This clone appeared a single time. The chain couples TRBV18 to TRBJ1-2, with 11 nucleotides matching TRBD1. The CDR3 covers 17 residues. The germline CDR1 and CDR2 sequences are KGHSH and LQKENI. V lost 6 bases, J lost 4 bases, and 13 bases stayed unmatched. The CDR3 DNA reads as TGTGCCAGCTCCCCGGAGGGACAGGGGGTTGGTAGCTATGGCTACACCTTC. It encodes CASSPEGQGVGSYGYTF.

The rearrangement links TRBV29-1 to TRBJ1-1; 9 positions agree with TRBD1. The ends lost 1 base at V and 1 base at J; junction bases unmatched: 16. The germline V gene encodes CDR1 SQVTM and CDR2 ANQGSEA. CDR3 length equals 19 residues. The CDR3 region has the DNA TGCAGCGTTGAAGGTGCGAATCGGGGACAGGGAGAGACGAACACTGAAGCTTTCTTT. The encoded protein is CSVEGANRGQGETNTEAFF.

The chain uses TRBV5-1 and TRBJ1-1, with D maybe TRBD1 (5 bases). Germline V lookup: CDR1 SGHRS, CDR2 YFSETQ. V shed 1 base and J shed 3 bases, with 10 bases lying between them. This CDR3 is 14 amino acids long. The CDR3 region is CASSLRRGDTEAFF. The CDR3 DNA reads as TGCGCCAGCAGCTTGCGGCGGGGGGACACTGAAGCTTTCTTT.

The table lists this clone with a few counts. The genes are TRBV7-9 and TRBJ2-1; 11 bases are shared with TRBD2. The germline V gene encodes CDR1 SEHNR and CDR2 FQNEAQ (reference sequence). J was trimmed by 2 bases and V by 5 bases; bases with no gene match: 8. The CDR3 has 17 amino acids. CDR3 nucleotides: TGTGCCAGCAGCATAACTAGCGGGGGCGCCCCCTACAATGAGCAGTTCTTC. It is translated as CASSITSGGAPYNEQFF.

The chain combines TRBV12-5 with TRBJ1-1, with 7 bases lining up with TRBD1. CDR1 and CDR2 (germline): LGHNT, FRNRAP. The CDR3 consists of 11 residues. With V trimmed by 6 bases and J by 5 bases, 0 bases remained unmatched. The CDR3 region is CASGGQTEAFF. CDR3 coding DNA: TGTGCTAGTGGGGGACAGACTGAAGCTTTCTTT.